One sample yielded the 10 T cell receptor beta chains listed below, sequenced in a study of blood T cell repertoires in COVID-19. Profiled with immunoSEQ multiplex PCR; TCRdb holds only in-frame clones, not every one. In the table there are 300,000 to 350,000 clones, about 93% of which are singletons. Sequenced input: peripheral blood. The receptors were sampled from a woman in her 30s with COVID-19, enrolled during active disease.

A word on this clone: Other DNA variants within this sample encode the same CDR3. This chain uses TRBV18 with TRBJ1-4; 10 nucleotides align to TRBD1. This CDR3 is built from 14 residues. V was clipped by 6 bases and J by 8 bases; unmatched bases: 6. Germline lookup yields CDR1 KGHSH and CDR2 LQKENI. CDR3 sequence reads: CASSPGTGEEKLFF. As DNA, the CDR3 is TGTGCCAGCTCCCCCGGGACAGGGGAAGAAAAACTGTTTTTT.

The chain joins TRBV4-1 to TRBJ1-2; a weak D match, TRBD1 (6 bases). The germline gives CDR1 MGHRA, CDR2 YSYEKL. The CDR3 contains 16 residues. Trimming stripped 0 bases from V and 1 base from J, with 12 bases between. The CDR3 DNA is TGCGCCAGCAGCCAAGAGCCCCTGGACAGTAACTATGGCTACACCTTC. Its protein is CASSQEPLDSNYGYTF.

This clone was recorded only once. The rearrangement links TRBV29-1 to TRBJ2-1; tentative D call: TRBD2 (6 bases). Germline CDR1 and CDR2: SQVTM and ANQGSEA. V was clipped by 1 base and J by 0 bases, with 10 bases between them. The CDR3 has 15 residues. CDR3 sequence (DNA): TGCAGCGTTGAAGTGGTCGGGAGCTCCTACAATGAGCAGTTCTTC. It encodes CSVEVVGSSYNEQFF.

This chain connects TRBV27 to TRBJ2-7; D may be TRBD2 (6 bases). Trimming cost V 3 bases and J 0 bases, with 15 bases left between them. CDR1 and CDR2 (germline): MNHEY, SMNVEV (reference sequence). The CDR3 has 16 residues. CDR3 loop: CASSFSAGGISYEQYF. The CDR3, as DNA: TGTGCCAGCAGTTTTTCAGCGGGCGGTATCTCCTACGAGCAGTACTTC.

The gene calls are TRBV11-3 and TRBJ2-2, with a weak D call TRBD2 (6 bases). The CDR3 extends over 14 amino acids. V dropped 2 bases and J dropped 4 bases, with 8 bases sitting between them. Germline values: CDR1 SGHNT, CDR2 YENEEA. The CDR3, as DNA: TGTGCCAGCAGCTTACTAGCGTCCACCGGGGAGCTGTTTTTT. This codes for CASSLLASTGELFF.

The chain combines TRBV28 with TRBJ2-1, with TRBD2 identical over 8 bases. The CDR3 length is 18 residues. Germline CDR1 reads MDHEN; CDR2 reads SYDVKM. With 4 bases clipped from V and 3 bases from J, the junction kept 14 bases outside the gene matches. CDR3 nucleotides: TGTGCCAGCAGTTCGACTGGGGGTAGCGGGATCCACTACAATGAGCAGTTCTTC. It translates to CASSSTGGSGIHYNEQFF.

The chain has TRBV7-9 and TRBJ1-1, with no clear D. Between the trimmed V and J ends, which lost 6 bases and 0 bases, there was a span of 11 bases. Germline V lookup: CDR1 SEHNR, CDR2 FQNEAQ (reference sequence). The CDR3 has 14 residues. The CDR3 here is CASRVSSMNTEAFF. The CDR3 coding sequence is TGTGCCAGCAGAGTGAGTTCCATGAACACTGAAGCTTTCTTT.

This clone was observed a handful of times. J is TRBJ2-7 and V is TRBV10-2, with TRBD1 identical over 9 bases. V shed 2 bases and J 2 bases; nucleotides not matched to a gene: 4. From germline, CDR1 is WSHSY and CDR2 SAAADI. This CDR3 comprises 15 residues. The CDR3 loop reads CASSEIRTGAYEQYF. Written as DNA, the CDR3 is TGCGCCAGCAGTGAGATTCGGACAGGGGCCTACGAGCAGTACTTC.

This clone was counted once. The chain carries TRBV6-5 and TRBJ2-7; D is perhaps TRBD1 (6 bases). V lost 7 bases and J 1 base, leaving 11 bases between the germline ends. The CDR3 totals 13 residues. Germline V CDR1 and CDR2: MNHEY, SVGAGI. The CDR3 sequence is CASTYRASYEQYF. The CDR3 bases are TGTGCCAGCACCTACAGGGCATCCTACGAGCAGTACTTC.

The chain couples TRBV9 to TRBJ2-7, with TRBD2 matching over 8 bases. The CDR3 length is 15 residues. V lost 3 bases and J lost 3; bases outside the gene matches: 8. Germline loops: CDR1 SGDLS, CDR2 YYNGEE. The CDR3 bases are TGTGCCAGCAGCGCCTTCCCGGGACTAGACTACGAGCAGTACTTC. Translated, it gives CASSAFPGLDYEQYF.